This paragraph reports one TCR beta chain. The data derive from a study of blood T cell repertoires in COVID-19. Sequencing used immunoSEQ multiplex PCR; TCRdb keeps in-frame clones, though not all of them. The sample yields approximately 280,000 clones, about 90% seen once. In germline, CDR1 is SGHTA, CDR2 FQGNSA. V dropped 1 base and J dropped 1 base, with 7 bases sitting between them. This CDR3 contains 14 residues. The TCR originated in a woman aged 25 to 45 who had recovered from COVID-19. The material sequenced was peripheral blood. The chain recombines TRBV7-2 with TRBJ1-1; D is undetermined. DNA for the CDR3: TGTGCCAGCAGCTTAGGGGGAGGGAACACTGAAGCTTTCTTT. Its translation is CASSLGGGNTEAFF.